This T cell receptor beta chain was recorded in a study of blood T cell repertoires in COVID-19. Study information: Acute-phase and convalescent COVID-19 samples originated in the United States, Italy and Spain. Nucleic acid was either cDNA or gDNA, and it came from T cells, B-cell-depleted T cells, or PBMCs.

From germline, CDR1 is MNHNS and CDR2 SASEGT. This CDR3 contains 16 residues. Losses at the gene ends were 4 bases for V and 2 bases for J; bases not matched to a gene: 5. How the authors handled the data: Amplification of reference gene primers provided the estimated nucleated cell counts. Sequencing used immunoSEQ multiplex PCR; TCRdb keeps in-frame clones, though not all of them. The V and J calls and the clone size are those of that table, but D and trimming were determined from the DNA. This sample has about 110,000 clones; about four fifths occur once, and the top ten carry under 5%. This chain connects TRBV6-1 to TRBJ2-3; TRBD2 aligns across 11 bases. Source material: peripheral blood. This receptor was identified in a woman aged 70-85 years with acute or convalescent COVID-19. This chain's CDR3 is CASSAGTSGYTDTQYF. The CDR3 region has the DNA TGTGCCAGCAGTGCCGGGACTAGCGGATACACAGATACGCAGTATTTT.